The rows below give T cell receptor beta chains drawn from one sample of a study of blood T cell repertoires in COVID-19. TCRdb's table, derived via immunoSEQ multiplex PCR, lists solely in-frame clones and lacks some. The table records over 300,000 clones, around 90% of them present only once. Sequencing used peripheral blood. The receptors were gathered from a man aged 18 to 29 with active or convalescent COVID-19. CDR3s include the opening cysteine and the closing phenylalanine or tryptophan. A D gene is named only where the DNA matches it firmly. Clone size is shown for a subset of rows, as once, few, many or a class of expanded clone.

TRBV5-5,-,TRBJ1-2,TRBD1,TGTGCCAGCAGCCCCATCCAGACAGGGAAAGTTCTAGGGTATGGCTACACCTTC,CASSPIQTGKVLGYGYTF
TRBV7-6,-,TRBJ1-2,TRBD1,TGTGCCAGCAGCTTTAACCGGGACAGGGCTAACTATGGCTACACCTTC,CASSFNRDRANYGYTF
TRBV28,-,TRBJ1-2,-,TGTGCCAGCAGTTTAGGAGCGGGCGACTATGGCTACACCTTC,CASSLGAGDYGYTF
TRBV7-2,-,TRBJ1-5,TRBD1,TGTGCCAGCAGCCTCGACAGGGGACCCAATCAGCCCCAGCATTTT,CASSLDRGPNQPQHF
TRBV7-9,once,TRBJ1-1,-,TGTGCCAGCAGTGCAAAGGCCGTACTTAACAGGGACGCTGAAGCTTTCTTT,CASSAKAVLNRDAEAFF
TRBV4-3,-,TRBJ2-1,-,TGCGCCAGCAGCCAAGATGGGACAACAACCTACAATGAGCAGTTCTTC,CASSQDGTTTYNEQFF
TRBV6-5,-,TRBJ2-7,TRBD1,TGTGCCAGCAGACGGGACAGGGTTCTACTGGACGAGCAGTACTTC,CASRRDRVLLDEQYF
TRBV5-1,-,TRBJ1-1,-,TGCGCCAGCAGCTTGGAACCGGGTTTGGGGAACACTGAAGCTTTCTTT,CASSLEPGLGNTEAFF
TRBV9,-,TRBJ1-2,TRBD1,TGTGCCAGCAGCCCCCCAGGGACAGGGAGCTATGGCTACACCTTC,CASSPPGTGSYGYTF
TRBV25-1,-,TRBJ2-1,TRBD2,TGTGCCAGCAGTCAAGCGGGAGAAGCCTACAATGAGCAGTTCTTC,CASSQAGEAYNEQFF
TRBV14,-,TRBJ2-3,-,TGTGCCAGCAGCCAAGTAGAAGATACGCAGTATTTT,CASSQVEDTQYF
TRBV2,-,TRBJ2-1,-,TGTGCCAGCGCCCGCCGGGAGTGGGGTAACAATGAGCAGTTCTTC,CASARREWGNNEQFF
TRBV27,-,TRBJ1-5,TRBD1,TGTGCCAGCAGTTTATCAGGGGGCTTGCAGCCCCAGCATTTT,CASSLSGGLQPQHF
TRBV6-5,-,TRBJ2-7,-,TGTGCCAGCAGTCCTATCTGGGCAACACACGAGCAGTACTTC,CASSPIWATHEQYF
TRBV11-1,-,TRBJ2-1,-,TGTGCCAGCAGCTTAGTGTTGTCAGGGCCCTTTAATGAGCAGTTCTTC,CASSLVLSGPFNEQFF
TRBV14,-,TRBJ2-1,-,TGTGCCAGCAGCCCCGGCGGCGGTCTTCACTCCTACAATGAGCAGTTCTTC,CASSPGGGLHSYNEQFF
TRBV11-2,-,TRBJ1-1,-,TGTGCCAGCAGCCGGAGGGCGGGCACTGAAGCTTTCTTT,CASSRRAGTEAFF
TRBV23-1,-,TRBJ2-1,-,TGCGCCAGCAGTCAATCACTAGCCAGCTCCTACAATGAGCAGTTCTTC,CASSQSLASSYNEQFF
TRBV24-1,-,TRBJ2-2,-,TGTGCCACCAGTGATTCGGGGGAGAACACCGGGGAGCTGTTTTTT,CATSDSGENTGELFF
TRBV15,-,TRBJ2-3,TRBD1,TGTGCCACCAGCAGAACGCGTAAGGACAGGGGGCGGTCAGATACGCAGTATTTT,CATSRTRKDRGRSDTQYF
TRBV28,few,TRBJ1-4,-,TGTGCCAGCAGGCGTACAGGGATTGAAAGTGAAAAACTGTTTTTT,CASRRTGIESEKLFF
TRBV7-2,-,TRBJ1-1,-,TGTGCCTCAACCGGGACACCGGGCACTGAAGCTTTCTTT,CASTGTPGTEAFF
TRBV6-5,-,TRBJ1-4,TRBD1,TGTGCCAGCAGTTCCCGGACAGGGGAAAGTGAAAAACTGTTTTTT,CASSSRTGESEKLFF
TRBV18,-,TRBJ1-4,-,TGTGCCAGCCTCGATACGAAGAGGGATGAAAAACTGTTTTTT,CASLDTKRDEKLFF
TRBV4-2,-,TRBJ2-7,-,TGTGCCAGCAGCCAAGGGGCCCTGGCAGGTAGCGAGCAGTACTTC,CASSQGALAGSEQYF
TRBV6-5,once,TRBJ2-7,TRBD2,TGTGCCAGCATCCGCTTACTAGCGGGAGTTTACGAGCAGTACTTC,CASIRLLAGVYEQYF
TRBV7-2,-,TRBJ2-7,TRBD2,TGTGCCAGCAGCTTAGCAGCGGGAACCTACGAGCAGTACTTC,CASSLAAGTYEQYF
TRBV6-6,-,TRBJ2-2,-,TGTGCCAGCAGTTACAAACTGAAGAACACCGGGGAGCTGTTTTTT,CASSYKLKNTGELFF
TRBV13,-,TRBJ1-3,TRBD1,TGTGCCAGCAGCGCCAGGACAGGGTATGGAAACACCATATATTTT,CASSARTGYGNTIYF
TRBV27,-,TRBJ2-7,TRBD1,TGTGCCAGCAGTTCAACATCCGGGACAGGGGTCTACGAGCAGTACTTC,CASSSTSGTGVYEQYF
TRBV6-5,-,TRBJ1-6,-,TGTGCCAGCAGTTACTCGGGGTGGGGAGATTCACCCCTCCACTTT,CASSYSGWGDSPLHF
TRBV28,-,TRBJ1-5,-,TGTGCCAGCAGTTCTCGGCTACAGGGAAACAATCAGCCCCAGCATTTT,CASSSRLQGNNQPQHF
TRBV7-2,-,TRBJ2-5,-,TGTGCCAGCAGCTTAGGACAGGTGGTCCAAGAGACCCAGTACTTC,CASSLGQVVQETQYF
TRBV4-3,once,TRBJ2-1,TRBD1,TGCGCCAGCAGCCAAGTGGTGGGACAGGGGGTCAATGAGCAGTTCTTC,CASSQVVGQGVNEQFF
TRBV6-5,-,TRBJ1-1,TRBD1,TGTGCCAGCAGTTCGCGGACAGGGACCGGAAACACTGAAGCTTTCTTT,CASSSRTGTGNTEAFF
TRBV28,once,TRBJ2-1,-,TGTGCCAGCACCGAACAGAGCTCCTACAATGAGCAGTTCTTC,CASTEQSSYNEQFF
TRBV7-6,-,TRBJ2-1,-,TGTGCCAGCAGCTCCCGGGACTCCGGGTACAATGAGCAGTTCTTC,CASSSRDSGYNEQFF
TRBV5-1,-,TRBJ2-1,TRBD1,TGCGCCAGCAGCCGTGACAGGGGGCTAAATGAGCAGTTCTTC,CASSRDRGLNEQFF
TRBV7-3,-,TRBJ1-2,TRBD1,TGTGCCAGCAGCTCTGGGACAGGACGGACAAAGGATGGCTACACCTTC,CASSSGTGRTKDGYTF
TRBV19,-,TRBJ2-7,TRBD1,TGTGCCAGTGGGATGGGGCCGACAGGGGTCTACGAGCAGTACTTC,CASGMGPTGVYEQYF
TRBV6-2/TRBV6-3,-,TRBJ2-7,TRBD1,TGTGCCAGCAGCCCACAGGGGGCCGAGAGCTACGAGCAGTACTTC,CASSPQGAESYEQYF
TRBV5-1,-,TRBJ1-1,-,TGCGCCAGCAGCTTGGCGAGCACTGAAGCTTTCTTT,CASSLASTEAFF
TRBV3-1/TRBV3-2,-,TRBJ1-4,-,TGTGCCAGCAGCCAAGATTATAGCTTCAATGAAAAACTGTTTTTT,CASSQDYSFNEKLFF
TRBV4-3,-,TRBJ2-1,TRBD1,TGCGCCAGCAGCCAATTAGGAGGGACAGGGTGGTCCAATGAGCAGTTCTTC,CASSQLGGTGWSNEQFF
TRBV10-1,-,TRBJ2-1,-,TGCGCCAGCAGTGGGGAAGGAGGGTCCTACAATGAGCAGTTCTTC,CASSGEGGSYNEQFF
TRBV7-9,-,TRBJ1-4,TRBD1,TGTGCCAGCAGCCAACAGGGGTTGCAGGAAAAACTGTTTTTT,CASSQQGLQEKLFF
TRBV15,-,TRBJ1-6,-,TGTGCCACCAGCATTGGGGGGTATAATTCACCCCTCCACTTT,CATSIGGYNSPLHF
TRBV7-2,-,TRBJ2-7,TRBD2,TGTGCCAGCAGCGACACTAGCGGACCCTACGAGCAGTACTTC,CASSDTSGPYEQYF
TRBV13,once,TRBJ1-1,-,TGTGCCAGCAGCTTACAGCCCCTCGGGGGCACTGAAGCTTTCTTT,CASSLQPLGGTEAFF
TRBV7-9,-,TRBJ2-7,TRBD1,TGTGCCAGCAGCTTACTCGGGACAGGCTACGAGCAGTACTTC,CASSLLGTGYEQYF
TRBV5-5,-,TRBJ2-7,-,TGTGCCAGCAGCAATCAGGGGTCCTCATTGTACGAGCAGTACTTC,CASSNQGSSLYEQYF
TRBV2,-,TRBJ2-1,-,TGTGCCAGCAGTGATAGGCTAGCCTTCTACAATGAGCAGTTCTTC,CASSDRLAFYNEQFF
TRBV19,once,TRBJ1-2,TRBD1,TGTGCCAGTAGTGTCCCGGGACAGGGGATCTATGGCTACACCTTC,CASSVPGQGIYGYTF
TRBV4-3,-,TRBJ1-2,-,TGCGCCAGCAGCCAAGAGGCATCTGGGGCCGGTTGGTATGGCTACACCTTC,CASSQEASGAGWYGYTF
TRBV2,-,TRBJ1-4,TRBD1,TGTGCCAGCAGACGCAGGGGGTTCGGCTCGGAAAAACTGTTTTTT,CASRRRGFGSEKLFF
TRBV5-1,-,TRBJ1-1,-,TGCGCCAGCAGCCCGGAGGGCCGGGACACTGAAGCTTTCTTT,CASSPEGRDTEAFF
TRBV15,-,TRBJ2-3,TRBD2,TGTGCCACCAGCCGACACATTAGCGGGGGGGCCACGGGTACAGATACGCAGTATTTT,CATSRHISGGATGTDTQYF